The subject of this entry is one T cell receptor beta chain. Antigen specificity is unknown. The data derive from a study of beta chain features in type 1 diabetes. The study's findings and limits: VDJ junctions from patients with type 1 diabetes contained fewer insertions and more deletions.

Investigators reverse transcribed all isolated RNA, so they sequenced expressed TCRB transcripts. Repertoires were generated with immunoSEQ multiplex PCR, while TCRdb's copy carries only in-frame clones and drops some. The sample yields some 150,000 clones, 9% to 10% seen once. The CDR3 contains 15 residues. Germline CDR1 and CDR2: MGHRA and YSYEKL. V lost 4 bases to trimming and J lost 4 bases, with 16 bases between them. V and J are TRBV4-1 and TRBJ2-5, with TRBD2 as a possible D gene (6 bases). Sequencing used central memory CD4+ T cells from blood. The sequence came from a woman aged 40 to 50 in good health. In DNA form, the CDR3 reads TGCGCCAGCAGCCCAGGCCCCGGGGGTGGAGAGACCCAGTACTTC. The encoded protein is CASSPGPGGGETQYF.